One sample yielded the 21 T cell receptor beta chains listed below, sequenced in a study of graft-versus-host responses after intestinal transplantation. Sequenced by immunoSEQ multiplex PCR; TCRdb stores in-frame clones only, minus some. In the table there are 15,000 to 20,000 clones, under 40% of which are singletons. Material: alloreactive CD4+ T cells from a mixed lymphocyte reaction culture, obtained before transplantation. Described subset: CFSE-low proliferating T cells sorted from roughly 6-day pre-transplant mixed lymphocyte reaction (GvH or HvG direction). Source of these receptors: a human patient who was an organ donor for intestinal transplantation.

This rearrangement joins TRBV5-4 to TRBJ1-1, with D perhaps matching TRBD1 (6 bases). V was pared by 1 base and J by 4 bases, with 8 bases between. The CDR3 runs to 13 residues. Germline V gives CDR1 SGHNT, CDR2 YYREEE (reference sequence). The CDR3 coding sequence is TGTGCCAGCAGCTTGAGAGGGGGCACTGAAGCTTTCTTT. Translated: CASSLRGGTEAFF.

The chain is built from TRBV7-2 and TRBJ2-7; unclear D gene. The CDR3 extends over 14 amino acids. V lost 4 bases to trimming and J lost 3 bases, with 13 bases between them. Per the germline V gene, CDR1 is SGHTA and CDR2 is FQGNSA. The CDR3 coding sequence is TGTGCCAGCAGCTCCCAGACTGGAAACTACGAGCAGTACTTC. Its translation: CASSSQTGNYEQYF.

The chain combines TRBV7-3 with TRBJ2-6; 12 bases match TRBD2. The CDR3 is 18 residues long. Trimming cost V 4 bases and J 0 bases; bases outside gene matches: 4. Germline CDR1 reads SGHTA; CDR2 reads FQGTGA. The DNA of the CDR3 is TGTGCCAGCAGCTCCGGACTAGCGGGAAGCTCTGGGGCCAACGTCCTGACTTTC. This gives the protein CASSSGLAGSSGANVLTF.

The V gene is TRBV5-1, the J gene TRBJ2-5; 10 nucleotides match TRBD1. The germline V gene has CDR1 SGHRS and CDR2 YFSETQ. The CDR3 is 16 residues long. V dropped 4 bases and J dropped 5; count of bases not matched to a gene: 11. As DNA, the CDR3 is TGCGCCAGCAGCCAGCAGGGACAGGGGAACGGGGAGACCCAGTACTTC. This encodes CASSQQGQGNGETQYF.

J is TRBJ2-5 and V is TRBV14, with 8 nucleotides matching TRBD1. The germline V gene encodes CDR1 SGHDN and CDR2 FVKESK. V dropped 6 bases and J dropped 4; count of bases not matched to a gene: 4. The CDR3 is made up of 13 amino acids. CDR3 bases: TGTGCCAGCAGGTACAGGGGGGCAGAGACCCAGTACTTC. Translated, it gives CASRYRGAETQYF.

This clone is labeled as medium-sized. The chain uses TRBV2 and TRBJ1-3; no clear D. Per germline, CDR1 SNHLY and CDR2 FYNNEI. Trimming removed 3 bases from V and 4 bases from J, with 4 bases in between. There are 12 residues in the CDR3. CDR3 in DNA: TGTGCCAGCAGTGAGGGGGGAAACACCATATATTTT. Its protein product is CASSEGGNTIYF. Full variable domain (missing parts from reference TRBV2 and TRBJ1-3): EPEVTQTPSHQVTQMGQEVILRCVPISNHLYFYWYRQILGQKVEFLVSFYNNEISEKSEIFDDQFSVERPDGSNFTLKIRSTKLEDSAMYFCASSEGGNTIYFGEGSWLTVV.

The chain combines TRBV2 with TRBJ2-7; a weak D match, TRBD2 (5 bases). V was pared by 11 bases and J by 7 bases, with 15 bases between. The CDR3 runs to 11 residues. CDR1 and CDR2 (germline): SNHLY, FYNNEI. CDR3 DNA sequence: TGTGCCGGAGGATTTTTACGGGAGCAGTACTTC. It yields the protein CAGGFLREQYF.

The chain links TRBV28 to TRBJ2-7; no clear D. The length of the CDR3 is 14 residues. The germline CDR1 and CDR2 sequences are MDHEN and SYDVKM. Trimming removed 1 base from V and 5 bases from J, with 12 bases in between. CDR3 protein: CASSLSSSQNEQYF. The DNA for the CDR3 is TGTGCCAGCAGTTTATCGAGTTCCCAGAACGAGCAGTACTTC.

The table lists this clone with a few counts. The chain couples TRBV28 to TRBJ1-2; the D is unclear. This CDR3 contains 15 residues. Germline V gene sequence: CDR1 MDHEN, CDR2 SYDVKM. Trimming removed 5 bases at V and 8 bases at J, with 21 bases between. The CDR3 region has the DNA TGTGCCAGCAGTCCGTCGACACTACTGACGATGGGCTACACCTTC. Translation: CASSPSTLLTMGYTF.

This clone has only a few counts. The rearrangement uses TRBV6-9 and TRBJ1-3; unclear D gene. Trimming took 4 bases from V and 4 from J, leaving 14 bases between them. CDR1 and CDR2 (germline): MNHGY, SVAAGI. The CDR3 totals 15 residues. Here the CDR3 reads CASSSVQPPGNTIYF. The DNA of the CDR3 is TGTGCCAGCAGTTCCGTCCAACCGCCCGGAAACACCATATATTTT.

This chain joins TRBV7-8 and TRBJ2-7; D is perhaps TRBD1 (5 bases). The CDR3 contains 14 residues. V lost 5 bases and J lost 6, with 17 bases in between. Germline values: CDR1 SGHVS, CDR2 FQNEAQ. The CDR3, as DNA: TGTGCCAGCAGCGGCAGAAAGGGGTTAGGCGAGCAGTACTTC. This translates into CASSGRKGLGEQYF.

The gene calls are TRBV5-4 and TRBJ2-2; D uncertain. CDR1 is SGHNT and CDR2 is YYREEE in the germline V gene (reference sequence). This CDR3 comprises 14 residues. V was cut by 1 base and J by 1 base, with 5 bases left in between. The CDR3 reads CASSLFRNTGELFF. CDR3 sequence (DNA): TGTGCCAGCAGCTTGTTCAGGAACACCGGGGAGCTGTTTTTT.

The J gene is TRBJ2-5, the V gene TRBV6-1; D remains ambiguous. This CDR3 is built from 14 residues. CDR1 MNHNS and CDR2 SASEGT come from the germline V gene. The V and J ends lost 3 bases and 4 bases respectively, with 12 bases between them. Here the CDR3 reads CASSEWAARETQYF. CDR3 in DNA: TGTGCCAGCAGTGAGTGGGCAGCCAGAGAGACCCAGTACTTC.

The J gene is TRBJ2-7, the V gene TRBV27; D possibly corresponds to TRBD2 (6 bases). The V gene lost 2 bases and the J gene lost 2 bases, with 13 bases spanning the gap. Germline values: CDR1 MNHEY, CDR2 SMNVEV (reference sequence). CDR3 length: 15 amino acids. The CDR3 bases are TGTGCCAGCAGTTTAGAACTAGCATATCCCTACGAGCAGTACTTC. This sequence encodes CASSLELAYPYEQYF.

This rearrangement joins TRBV20-1 to TRBJ2-7; no clear D gene. V lost 3 bases to trimming and J lost 5 bases, with 5 bases between them. Germline V CDR1 and CDR2: DFQATT, SNEGSKA (reference sequence). This CDR3 region has 10 residues. CDR3 DNA sequence: TGCAGTGCTAGCAAGAACGAGCAGTACTTC. This encodes CSASKNEQYF.

This clone was counted only a few times. The V and J genes are TRBV30 and TRBJ2-3; 8 bases are shared with TRBD1. Looked up from germline, CDR1 is GTSNPN and CDR2 is SVGIG (reference sequence). The CDR3 loop spans 16 amino acids. The trim removed 0 bases at V and 1 base at J, leaving 6 bases unmatched. The chain's CDR3 is CAWSVPPGQGTDTQYF. In nucleotides, the CDR3 is TGTGCCTGGAGTGTACCCCCGGGACAGGGCACAGATACGCAGTATTTT.

This clone was detected a few times. V usage is TRBV7-3 and J usage is TRBJ2-2; TRBD1 agrees at 7 bases. This CDR3 has 14 amino acids. The germline V gene has CDR1 SGHTA and CDR2 FQGTGA. J gave up 5 bases and V 3 bases, and 3 bases lay outside the gene matches. In DNA form, the CDR3 reads TGTGCCAGCAGCTTGGACAGGATGACCGGGGAGCTGTTTTTT. Translated, it gives CASSLDRMTGELFF. The entire variable domain, with the rest obtained from reference TRBV7-3 and TRBJ2-2, is as follows: GAGVSQTPSNKVTEKGKYVELRCDPISGHTALYWYRQSLGQGPEFLIYFQGTGAADDSGLPNDRFFAVRPEGSVSTLKIQRTERGDSAVYLCASSLDRMTGELFFGEGSRLTVL.

The sample holds a few counts of this clone. The chain joins TRBV5-4 to TRBJ2-7, with 10 bases matching TRBD1. Germline CDR1 SGHNT, CDR2 YYREEE (reference sequence). The CDR3 sequence is 15 residues long. Trimming removed 1 base from V and 2 bases from J; junction bases left unmatched: 3. The chain's CDR3 is CASSLIGQGAYEQYF. CDR3 in DNA: TGTGCCAGCAGCTTGATAGGACAGGGGGCCTACGAGCAGTACTTC.

This chain joins TRBV4-1 and TRBJ1-1, with D unresolved. The CDR3 covers 16 residues. Germline V gene data show CDR1 as MGHRA and CDR2 as YSYEKL. Trimming removed 4 bases at V and 1 base at J, with 16 bases between. The CDR3 loop reads CASSRFPSFPNTEAFF. The CDR3 DNA is TGCGCCAGCAGCCGATTCCCGTCCTTCCCGAACACTGAAGCTTTCTTT.

This chain uses TRBV7-2 with TRBJ2-5; 9 nucleotides match TRBD2. The ends lost 1 base at V and 4 bases at J; junction bases unmatched: 4. The CDR3 length is 15 residues. Germline-derived CDR1 and CDR2 are SGHTA and FQGNSA. DNA of the CDR3: TGTGCCAGCAGCTTAGTAAAAGCGGGAGGAGAGACCCAGTACTTC. Its protein is CASSLVKAGGETQYF.

The chain couples TRBV6-5 to TRBJ2-2; possibly TRBD1 for D (6 bases). This CDR3 has 15 amino acids. The V end was cut by 7 bases, the J end by 3 bases, with 15 bases between. Germline assignment: CDR1 MNHEY and CDR2 SVGAGI. CDR3 sequence (DNA): TGTGCCAGCACCGCGTCCTGGGGGCACACCGGGGAGCTGTTTTTT. This sequence encodes CASTASWGHTGELFF.